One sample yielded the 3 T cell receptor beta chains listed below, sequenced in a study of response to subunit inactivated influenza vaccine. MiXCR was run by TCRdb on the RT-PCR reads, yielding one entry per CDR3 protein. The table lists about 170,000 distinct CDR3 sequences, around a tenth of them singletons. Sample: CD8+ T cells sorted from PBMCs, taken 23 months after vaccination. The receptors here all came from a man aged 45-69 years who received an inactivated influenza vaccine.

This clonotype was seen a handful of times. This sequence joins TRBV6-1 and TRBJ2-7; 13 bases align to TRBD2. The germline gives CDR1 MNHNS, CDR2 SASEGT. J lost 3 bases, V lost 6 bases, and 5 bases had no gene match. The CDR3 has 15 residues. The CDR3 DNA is TGTGCCAGCAGGGCCGGGACTAGCGGGGTCTACGAGCAGTACTTC. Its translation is CASRAGTSGVYEQYF.

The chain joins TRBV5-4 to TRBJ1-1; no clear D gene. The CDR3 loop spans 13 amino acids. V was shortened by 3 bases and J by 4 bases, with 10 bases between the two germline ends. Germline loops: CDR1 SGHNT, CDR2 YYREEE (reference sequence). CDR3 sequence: CASSSRELTEAFF. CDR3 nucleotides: TGTGCCAGCAGCTCTAGGGAACTCACTGAAGCTTTCTTT.

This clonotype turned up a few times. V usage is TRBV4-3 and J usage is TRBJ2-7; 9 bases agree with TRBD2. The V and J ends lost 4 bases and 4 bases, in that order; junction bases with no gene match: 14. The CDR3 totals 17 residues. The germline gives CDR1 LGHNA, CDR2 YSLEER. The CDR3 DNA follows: TGCGCCAGCAGCCCCCAGGTGGCGGGGGGGCTTGTATACGAGCAGTACTTC. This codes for CASSPQVAGGLVYEQYF.